This T cell receptor beta chain was sequenced for a study of blood T cell repertoires in COVID-19. The overall study: COVID-19 samples collected from the United States, Italy and Spain covered acute and convalescent phases. The analysed material was cDNA or gDNA that came from T cells, B-cell-depleted T cells, or PBMCs.

The CDR3 runs to 13 residues. V was clipped by 10 bases and J by 2 bases, with 12 bases between them. The germline V gene has CDR1 MNHNY and CDR2 SVGAGI (reference sequence). Original processing methods: Amplifying reference gene primers gave estimates of nucleated cell counts. The assay was immunoSEQ multiplex PCR, and TCRdb's table has in-frame clones only and misses some. V and J calls and clone size are those listed in that table; D and trimming were worked out from the DNA. The data show approximately 190,000 clones, approximately 90% seen once. The sample taken for sequencing was peripheral blood. The receptor's source is a man aged 35-49 years with active or convalescent COVID-19. The rearrangement joins TRBV6-6 to TRBJ1-3; possible D gene TRBD1, 6 bases. The CDR3, as DNA: TGTGCCACTGGGGGGGGCCCTGGAAACACCATATATTTT. It is translated as CATGGGPGNTIYF.